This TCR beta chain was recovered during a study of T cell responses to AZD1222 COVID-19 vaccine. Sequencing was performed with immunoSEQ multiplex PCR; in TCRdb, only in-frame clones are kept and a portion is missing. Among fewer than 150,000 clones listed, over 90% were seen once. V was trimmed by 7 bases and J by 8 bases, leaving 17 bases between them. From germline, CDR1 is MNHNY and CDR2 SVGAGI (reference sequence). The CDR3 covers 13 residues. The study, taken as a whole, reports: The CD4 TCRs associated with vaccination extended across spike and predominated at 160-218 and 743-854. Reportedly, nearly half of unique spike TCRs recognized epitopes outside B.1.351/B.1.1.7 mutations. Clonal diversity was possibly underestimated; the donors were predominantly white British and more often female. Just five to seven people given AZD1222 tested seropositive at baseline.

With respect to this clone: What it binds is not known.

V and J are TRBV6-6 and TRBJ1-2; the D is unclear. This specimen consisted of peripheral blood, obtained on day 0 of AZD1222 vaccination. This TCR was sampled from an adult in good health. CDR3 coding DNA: TGTGCCAGCAACGACCGGGATACAAGCGGCTACACCTTC. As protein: CASNDRDTSGYTF.